The present TCR beta chain was sequenced within a study of blood T cell repertoires in COVID-19. On the study more broadly: Spain, Italy and the United States supplied samples that represented acute and convalescent COVID-19. T cells, B-cell-depleted T cells, or PBMCs provided the cDNA or gDNA that served as material.

Clinical history as reported by participants underpinned cohort assignment. Repertoires were generated with immunoSEQ multiplex PCR, while TCRdb's copy carries only in-frame clones and drops some. The sample contains some 180,000 clones, approximately 85% of which appear only once. The sequenced sample was PBMCs or T cells enriched from blood (not recorded which). The receptor's source is a middle-aged man who had recovered from COVID-19.

CDR3 bases: TGTGCCAGCAGCCAAGCCCGGTCACCCCTCCACTTT. This encodes CASSQARSPLHF. This chain connects TRBV3-1 (or the pseudogene TRBV3-2) to TRBJ1-6; D is unresolved. CDR1 is LGHDT, CDR2 YNNKEL, per germline (reference sequence). The V end lost 1 base, the J end lost 10 bases, and 5 bases lay between the germline ends. This CDR3 has 12 amino acids.